This T cell receptor (beta chain) derives from a study of T-cell memory formation after mild COVID-19. Per the germline V gene, CDR1 is SGHRS and CDR2 is YFSETQ. The CDR3 sequence is 14 residues long. Comment on this clonotype: Germline and junction disagree at one end, which may indicate a read error.

Constant-segment primers served in 5'RACE that generated TCR alpha and TCR beta cDNA libraries bearing sample barcodes and UMIs. One entry per CDR3 protein, called by TCRdb with MiXCR from the 5' RACE reads. The profile shows hundreds of thousands of distinct CDR3 sequences, roughly 22% of them singletons. Sequenced input: PBMCs or a T cell subset sorted from them (not recorded which). This sequence was found in an adult woman who had mild COVID-19 (a few samples of this study predate the infection). Cell type and time point are not known. The rearrangement links TRBV5-1 to TRBJ1-1; no reliable D call. The CDR3 here is CASSLATVKTEAFF. In DNA, the CDR3 is TGCGCCAGCAGCTTGGCTACGGTGAAAACTGAAGCTTTCTTT.